Below, one T cell receptor beta chain is given with its context. As yet, its antigen is unknown. The source of the sample is a study of PD-1 blockade in classical Hodgkin lymphoma. Study-wide points: It was among complete responders that baseline diversity resembled that of newly diagnosed patients. Compared with healthy donors, newly diagnosed patients reportedly showed lower baseline TCR diversity.

Every patient relapsed after autologous stem cell transplantation, and brentuximab vedotin exposure varied. Germline CDR1 and CDR2: SNHLY and FYNNEI. There are 14 residues in the CDR3. V shed 6 bases and J 3 bases; nucleotides not matched to a gene: 3. The repertoire was sequenced with immunoSEQ multiplex PCR; TCRdb's copy has only in-frame clones and lacks some. The data show tens of thousands of clones, over 75% seen once. The rearrangement uses TRBV2 and TRBJ1-1; 11 bases agree with TRBD1. The TCR originated in a human donor with classical Hodgkin lymphoma. The sample was peripheral blood mononuclear cells (PBMCs), taken at baseline. The CDR3 protein is CASRGQGGDTEAFF. The CDR3 nucleotides are TGTGCCAGCAGGGGACAGGGGGGGGACACTGAAGCTTTCTTT.